Listed below are T cell receptor beta chains from one sample, sequenced in a study of CD8+CD57+ T cells in acquired aplastic anemia. TCRdb reanalysed the reads using MiXCR and keeps one entry per CDR3 protein. The sample records some 200,000 distinct CDR3 sequences, more than 55% being singletons. The sequencing sample was made of sorted CD4+, CD8+, or CD8+CD57+ T cells (not recorded which) from PBMCs. The receptors stem from a human donor with aplastic anemia. Each CDR3 is given with its conserved first and last residue. A D gene is named only where the DNA matches it firmly. Expanded clones are given a class, and other clones once, few, many or no size at all.

size	J	V	D	DNA	CDR3
.	TRBJ1-1	TRBV10-3	TRBD1	TGTGCCAGTAACAGGGACAGGGTCACTGAAGCTTTCTTT	CASNRDRVTEAFF
.	TRBJ1-2	TRBV9	.	TGTGCCAGCGACCCGGCAGGACAGCCTAACTATGGCTACACCTTC	CASDPAGQPNYGYTF
few	TRBJ2-7	TRBV20-1	.	TGCAGTGCTTCTCTAGGTTCCCCTCGCTCCTACGAGCAGTACTTC	CSASLGSPRSYEQYF
.	TRBJ2-5	TRBV7-9	.	TGTGCCAGCAGCTATTCGGGGGGACAGAGCCAAGAGACCCAGTACTTC	CASSYSGGQSQETQYF
.	TRBJ1-6	TRBV5-1	.	TGTGCCAGCAGCTTCGGGGGTGGGACGGATAATTCACCCCTCCACTTT	CASSFGGGTDNSPLHF
.	TRBJ2-5	TRBV7-7	.	TGTGCCAGCAGCCCCTTGCCGCCTGAGACCCAGTACTTC	CASSPLPPETQYF
.	TRBJ1-5	TRBV20-1	TRBD1	TGCAGTGCTAGGGAGGGCAGGGGGAATCAGCCCCAGCATTTT	CSAREGRGNQPQHF
.	TRBJ2-7	TRBV5-4	.	TGTGCCAGCAGGACCGGGACCGCTAGCTCCTACGAGCAGTACTTC	CASRTGTASSYEQYF
.	TRBJ1-2	TRBV7-9	TRBD1	TGTGCCAGCAGCAACAGGGGAGAGGGCTACACCTTC	CASSNRGEGYTF
.	TRBJ1-1	TRBV7-6	TRBD1	TGTGCCAGCAGCCGCGCAGGGGGCACTGGAGCTTTCTTT	CASSRAGGTGAFF
.	TRBJ1-5	TRBV20-1	.	TGCAGTGCTAGAGGGGCAAATCAGCCCCAGCATTTT	CSARGANQPQHF
once	TRBJ2-7	TRBV5-1	.	TGCGCCAGCAGCTCGACCCACTCCTACGAGCAGTACTTC	CASSSTHSYEQYF
.	TRBJ2-3	TRBV20-1	TRBD2	TGCAGTGCTGCCCCCCTCGGGACTAGCGGGAGGACAGATACGCAGTATTTT	CSAAPLGTSGRTDTQYF
.	TRBJ1-5	TRBV7-2	.	TGTGCCAGCAGCTTAGGTGTACTCAATCAGCCCCAGCATTTT	CASSLGVLNQPQHF
few	TRBJ2-5	TRBV15	.	TGTGCCACCAGCAGAGAAACGGTGCTTAGGGCACAAGAGACCCAGTACTTC	CATSRETVLRAQETQYF
.	TRBJ2-2	TRBV10-3	TRBD1	TGTGCCATCGCCCGGGACAGTAACGGGGAGCTGTTTTTT	CAIARDSNGELFF
.	TRBJ2-1	TRBV7-2	.	TGTGCCAGCAGCTTAGCGAGTTATGAGCAGTTCTTC	CASSLASYEQFF
.	TRBJ1-4	TRBV7-9	.	TGTACCAGCAGCCCTCAGGGTGAAAAACTGTTTTTT	CTSSPQGEKLFF
.	TRBJ2-6	TRBV7-9	.	TGTGCCAGCAGCGATAATTGGGGTCGGAATTCTGGGGCCAACGTCCTGACTTTC	CASSDNWGRNSGANVLTF
.	TRBJ2-5	TRBV12-3/TRBV12-4	TRBD2	TGTGCCAGCAGTTTAGAAGGACGGGAGGCCCAGTACTTC	CASSLEGREAQYF
.	TRBJ2-7	TRBV9	.	TGTGCCAGCAGCGTAGCTCCCACCTACGAGCAGTACTTC	CASSVAPTYEQYF
.	TRBJ2-5	TRBV19	.	TGTGCCAGTAGCCTAAATCGGGACCCCGCGGGGACCCAGTACTTC	CASSLNRDPAGTQYF
.	TRBJ2-7	TRBV6-2/TRBV6-3	.	TGTGCCAGCAGTTACAGGTACGAGCAGTACTTC	CASSYRYEQYF
.	TRBJ2-2	TRBV14	.	TGTGCCAGCAGCCCCCACGTAGGGAAGTCGTACACCGGGGAGCTGTTTTTT	CASSPHVGKSYTGELFF
.	TRBJ2-2	TRBV29-1	.	TGCAGCGGTCTACGCGCCACGAACACCGGGGAGCTGTTTTTT	CSGLRATNTGELFF
.	TRBJ2-1	TRBV5-7	TRBD2	TGTGCCAGCAGCTTCGGACTAGCGGGCCAAACCTCCTACAATGAGCAGTTCTTC	CASSFGLAGQTSYNEQFF
.	TRBJ2-1	TRBV24-1	TRBD2	TGTGCCACCAGTGCCTCCGGGGGGTCCTACAATGAGCAGTTCTTC	CATSASGGSYNEQFF
.	TRBJ2-2	TRBV2	.	TGTGCCAGCAGCCCATGGGGGGCAGGCGGGGAGCTGTTTTTT	CASSPWGAGGELFF
few	TRBJ2-3	TRBV7-8	.	TGTGCCAGCAGCTTAGTCGCAGGGACGGGCACAGATACGCAGTATTTT	CASSLVAGTGTDTQYF
.	TRBJ2-7	TRBV12-3/TRBV12-4	TRBD1	TGTGCCAGCAGACCGGACAGGGCATACTACGAGCAGTACTTC	CASRPDRAYYEQYF
.	TRBJ2-7	TRBV10-2	.	TGCGCCAGCGTCACACAGGGTCTCTATTCCCAGCAGTACTTC	CASVTQGLYSQQYF
few	TRBJ1-5	TRBV10-3	TRBD1	TGTGCCATCAGGATACAGGGGAATTTT	CAIRIQGNF
.	TRBJ1-6	TRBV27	TRBD1	TGTGCCAGCAGTGACAGGGGCGGATTTTCACCCCTCCACTTT	CASSDRGGFSPLHF
few	TRBJ2-5	TRBV7-9	TRBD2	TGTGCCAGCAGCTCGAGACTAGCGGGAGGAGCAGAGACCCAGTACTTC	CASSSRLAGGAETQYF
once	TRBJ1-2	TRBV7-8	.	TGTGCCAGCAGCCACCGACAGCCTTACCGTTCGGGCTACACCTTC	CASSHRQPYRSGYTF
.	TRBJ1-5	TRBV19	.	TGTGCCAGTAGTATTCATAGCAATCAGTCCCAGCATTTT	CASSIHSNQSQHF
.	TRBJ2-1	TRBV7-9	.	TGTGCCAGCAGCGAATTCCAGGGCCATGAGCAGTTCTTC	CASSEFQGHEQFF
many	TRBJ1-1	TRBV9	TRBD1	TGTGCCAGCAGCGTAGAGGAAGGGGGCGGCACTGAAGCTTTCTTT	CASSVEEGGGTEAFF
.	TRBJ1-1	TRBV12-3/TRBV12-4	.	TGTGCCAGCAGTTTAAGCTACAGGGAATTGAACACTGAAGCTTTCTTT	CASSLSYRELNTEAFF
.	TRBJ1-4	TRBV11-2	TRBD1	TGTGCCAGCAGCTTCCGACAGGGGAATGAAAAACTGTTTTTT	CASSFRQGNEKLFF